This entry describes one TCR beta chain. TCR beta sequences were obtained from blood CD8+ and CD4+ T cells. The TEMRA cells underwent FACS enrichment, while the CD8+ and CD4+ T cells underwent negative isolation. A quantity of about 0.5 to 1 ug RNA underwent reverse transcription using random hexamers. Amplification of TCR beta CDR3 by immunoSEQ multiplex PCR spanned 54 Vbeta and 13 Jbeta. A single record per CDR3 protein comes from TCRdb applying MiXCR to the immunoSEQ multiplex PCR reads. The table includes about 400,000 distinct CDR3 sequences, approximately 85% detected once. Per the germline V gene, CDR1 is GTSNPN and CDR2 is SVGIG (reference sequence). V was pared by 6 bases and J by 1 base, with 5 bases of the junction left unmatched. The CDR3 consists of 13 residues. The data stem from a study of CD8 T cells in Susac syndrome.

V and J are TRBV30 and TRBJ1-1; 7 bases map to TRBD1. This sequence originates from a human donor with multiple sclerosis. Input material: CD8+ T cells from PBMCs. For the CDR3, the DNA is TGTGCCTGCCCCAGGACAGGGAACACTGAAGCTTTCTTT. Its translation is CACPRTGNTEAFF.